This entry features one T cell receptor (beta chain) sequence. Only a few counts were recorded for this clone. Its antigen remains undetermined. Base qualities were left out, and no much larger clone turns up one base away. This sample was included in a study of OX40 agonist ivuxolimab in advanced cancers. General notes on the study: Ivuxolimab was a fully human IgG2 agonistic monoclonal antibody targeting the costimulatory receptor OX40 (CD134). Intravenous ivuxolimab was administered to patients every 2 weeks at six dose levels: 0.01, 0.1, 0.3, 1.5, 3 and 10 mg/kg. Of the roughly 53 patients in dose escalation, 19 had hepatocellular carcinoma, approximately 15 had melanoma, 9 had renal cell carcinoma and 9 had head and neck cancer. In the dose-escalation cohort, 75% to 90% of patients were male, and the mean age was 60 years with a range of roughly 20 to 85. Patients were allowed to have had prior anti-PD-1, anti-PD-L1 or anti-CTLA-4 therapy, and approximately 43% of the dose-escalation patients had previously received checkpoint inhibitors. Partial responses were achieved by three dose-escalation patients, of whom one had hepatocellular carcinoma and two had cutaneous melanoma. The purpose of peripheral TCRbeta sequencing was to test whether ivuxolimab changed TCR sequence diversity and led to clonal T-cell expansion. The paper covers the monotherapy dose-escalation part of the phase I ivuxolimab trial, which included N = 52 patients. Results the study describes overall, beyond this receptor: Low levels of normalized T-cell clonal expansion were also seen in some patients who did not respond. After ivuxolimab, CD8+ T cells had more expanded clones than CD4+ T cells on average. In the 0.1-3.0 mg/kg groups, partial responders were among the patients with the lowest normalized peripheral clonal expansion, particularly in CD8+ T cells. At doses from 0.1 to 3.0 mg/kg, clonal expansion was seen in both CD4+ and CD8+ blood T cells between baseline and week 6. The antigen specificity of the clonally expanded peripheral T cells was not determined.

Trimmed from V: 4 bases; trimmed from J: 4 bases; junction bases lacking a gene match: 13. The germline V gene sets CDR1 to SGHDN and CDR2 to FVKESK. The CDR3 covers 17 residues, taking in both the cysteine and the phenylalanine. Left in the record is the CDR3 DNA by itself, 51 bases read in frame from the first base. The trial excluded patients who had a history of autoimmune disease or were on systemic immunosuppression. In every dose cohort, peripheral blood was drawn for TCR sequencing at baseline, cycle 4 day 1, and cycle 7 day 1. Samples came from an open-label, multicenter, first-in-human phase I dose-escalation trial of ivuxolimab. Adults with locally advanced or metastatic melanoma, renal cell, hepatocellular, or head and neck squamous cell carcinoma were enrolled in the trial. CD4+ and CD8+ T cells were sorted separately from peripheral blood before TCR sequencing. For sequencing of the TCRbeta CDR3 region, genomic DNA was extracted from the sorted cells. The immunoSEQ Assay was used for sequencing of TCRbeta CDR3 regions. The immuneACCESS repertoire file appears here via TCRdb, limited to in-frame rearrangements. These files lack a portion of the clones; in checked studies, under half of the deficit traces to unresolved V genes, and the cause of the others is not known. For this sample the table gives 50,000 or so clones, of which around 77% were detected only once. Clones ranked in the top ten supply around 2% of the sample.

The rearranged segments are TRBV14 and TRBJ2-1, with 7 bases matching TRBD2. The TCR comes from an adult with an advanced solid tumor such as melanoma, head and neck, liver or kidney cancer. The material sequenced was CD4+ or CD8+ T cells sorted from blood, taken in a trial of the OX40 agonist ivuxolimab. The DNA reads TGTGCCAGCAGCCCTTACGAGTGGGAGGGGACTTACAATGAGCAGTTCTTC. Its coded protein is CASSPYEWEGTYNEQFF. With the rest looked up from the reference TRBV14 and TRBJ2-1 genes rather than sequenced, the full variable domain is EAGVTQFPSHSVIEKGQTVTLRCDPISGHDNLYWYRRVMGKEIKFLLHFVKESKQDESGMPNNRFLAERTGGTYSTLKVQPAELEDSGVYFCASSPYEWEGTYNEQFFGPGTRLTVL.